The clone carrying this T cell receptor beta chain has only a few counts. Its antigen is unidentified. This sample stems from a study of regulatory T cells in long-lasting Graves disease. Study information: Persistent Graves' disease meant over 5 years of antithyroid drugs with positive TSH receptor antibodies. Study-wide results and caveats: Small sample size may have lowered accuracy.

The time point: persistent/refractory GD, antithyroid drugs over 5 years with positive TRAb. From RNA extracted from PBMCs, the TCR library was made. To make TCR beta libraries, researchers used iRepertoire HTBI primers and Arm-PCR of CDR3 regions. MiXCR, run by TCRdb on the multiplex PCR reads, gives a single entry per CDR3 protein. The top ten hold about 29% of the sample, which has approximately 400,000 distinct CDR3 sequences, roughly 20% seen once. In germline, CDR1 is SNHLY, CDR2 FYNNEI. CDR3 length: 10 amino acids. Trimming removed 6 bases from V and 9 bases from J, with 6 bases in between. The chain recombines TRBV2 with TRBJ2-1, with D perhaps TRBD2 (6 bases). This specimen was peripheral blood mononuclear cells (PBMCs), taken when the disease was refractory, from a patient treated with antithyroid drugs. The receptor was isolated from a woman aged 40 to 50 with Graves disease. CDR3 sequence (DNA): TGTGCCAGCAGGGGGGGTGAGCAGTTCTTC. Translating it yields CASRGGEQFF.